This T cell receptor (beta chain) is drawn from a study of blood T cell repertoires in COVID-19. At the level of the study: The cDNA or gDNA used as material had been derived from T cells, B-cell-depleted T cells, or PBMCs.

Germline V gene sequence: CDR1 SGHTA, CDR2 FQGNSA. The V end was cut by 4 bases, the J end by 0 bases, with 2 bases between. This CDR3 is built from 12 residues. Method: immunoSEQ multiplex PCR; TCRdb's copy keeps in-frame clones and lacks some. The data hold 130,000 or so clones, with 85% to 90% observed a single time. There are a few counts of this clone. Other DNA sequences from this sample encode an identical CDR3 as well. The chain has TRBV7-2 and TRBJ2-3; unclear D gene. This receptor was identified in a human donor in a cohort sampled during active COVID-19. The source material was peripheral blood. The CDR3 bases are TGTGCCAGCAGCTCGAGCACAGATACGCAGTATTTT. This encodes CASSSSTDTQYF.